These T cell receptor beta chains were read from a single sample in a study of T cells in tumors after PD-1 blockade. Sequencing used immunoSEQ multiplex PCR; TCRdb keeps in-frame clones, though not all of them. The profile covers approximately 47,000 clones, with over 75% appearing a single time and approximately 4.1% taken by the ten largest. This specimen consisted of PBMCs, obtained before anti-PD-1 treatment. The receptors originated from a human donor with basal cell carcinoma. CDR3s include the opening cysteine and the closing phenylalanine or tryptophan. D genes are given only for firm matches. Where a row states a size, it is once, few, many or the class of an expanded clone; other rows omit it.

CDR3aa: CASSQDSKGRGSETQYF
CDR3nt: TGCGCCAGCAGCCAAGATTCAAAGGGGAGGGGGTCAGAGACCCAGTACTTC
abundance: NA
j_gene: TRBJ2-5
d_gene: NA
v_gene: TRBV4-1

CDR3aa: CASSQGGVGNQPQHF
CDR3nt: TGTGCCAGCAGCCAGGGTGGGGTTGGCAATCAGCCCCAGCATTTT
abundance: few
j_gene: TRBJ1-5
d_gene: NA
v_gene: TRBV11-3

CDR3aa: CASSFSPNTEAFF
CDR3nt: TGTGCCAGCAGTTTTTCCCCTAACACTGAAGCTTTCTTT
abundance: NA
j_gene: TRBJ1-1
d_gene: NA
v_gene: TRBV28

CDR3aa: CASRPTPAGPGTIYF
CDR3nt: TGCGCCAGCAGGCCCACCCCGGCCGGTCCGGGCACCATATATTTT
abundance: NA
j_gene: TRBJ1-3
d_gene: NA
v_gene: TRBV5-1

CDR3aa: CASSGGYNQPQHF
CDR3nt: TGCGCCAGCAGCGGGGGATACAATCAGCCCCAGCATTTT
abundance: NA
j_gene: TRBJ1-5
d_gene: NA
v_gene: TRBV10-2

CDR3aa: CASSLETLRVGGGHPYEQYF
CDR3nt: TGTGCCAGCAGCTTAGAAACACTTCGTGTAGGGGGGGGGCACCCCTACGAGCAGTACTTC
abundance: once
j_gene: TRBJ2-7
d_gene: NA
v_gene: TRBV11-3

CDR3aa: CASSLDSGNTIYF
CDR3nt: TGCGCCAGCAGCCTAGACAGCGGTAACACCATATATTTT
abundance: NA
j_gene: TRBJ1-3
d_gene: NA
v_gene: TRBV5-1

CDR3aa: CASSPRPDTQYF
CDR3nt: TGTGCCAGCAGCCCCCGGCCTGATACGCAGTATTTT
abundance: once
j_gene: TRBJ2-3
d_gene: NA
v_gene: TRBV5-8

CDR3aa: CASTPRQTYGYTF
CDR3nt: TGTGCCAGCACCCCAAGACAGACCTATGGCTACACCTTC
abundance: NA
j_gene: TRBJ1-2
d_gene: NA
v_gene: TRBV6-5

CDR3aa: CAWSIGYGYTF
CDR3nt: TGTGCCTGGAGTATCGGATATGGCTACACCTTC
abundance: NA
j_gene: TRBJ1-2
d_gene: NA
v_gene: TRBV30

CDR3aa: CASSYNEGQPLYGYTF
CDR3nt: TGTGCCAGCAGTTACAACGAAGGGCAGCCCCTCTATGGCTACACCTTC
abundance: NA
j_gene: TRBJ1-2
d_gene: NA
v_gene: TRBV6-5

CDR3aa: CASSEGGTGYTF
CDR3nt: TGTGCCAGCAGTGAAGGAGGGACCGGCTACACCTTC
abundance: few
j_gene: TRBJ1-2
d_gene: NA
v_gene: TRBV2

CDR3aa: CASSPPGTGAGELFF
CDR3nt: TGTGCCAGCAGCCCACCTGGGACAGGGGCCGGGGAGCTGTTTTTT
abundance: few
j_gene: TRBJ2-2
d_gene: TRBD1
v_gene: TRBV28

CDR3aa: CATSSDREYGYTF
CDR3nt: TGTGCCACCAGCTCCGACAGGGAATATGGCTACACCTTC
abundance: NA
j_gene: TRBJ1-2
d_gene: TRBD1
v_gene: TRBV15

CDR3aa: CASSLEAGPGELFF
CDR3nt: TGTGCCAGCAGCTTAGAGGCAGGCCCAGGGGAGCTGTTTTTT
abundance: NA
j_gene: TRBJ2-2
d_gene: NA
v_gene: TRBV11-3

CDR3aa: CATKKQGNTEAFF
CDR3nt: TGTGCCACCAAAAAACAGGGGAACACTGAAGCTTTCTTT
abundance: NA
j_gene: TRBJ1-1
d_gene: NA
v_gene: TRBV24-1

CDR3aa: CASSLGDREVREQYF
CDR3nt: TGCGCCAGCAGCTTGGGGGACAGGGAAGTACGCGAGCAGTACTTC
abundance: NA
j_gene: TRBJ2-7
d_gene: TRBD1
v_gene: TRBV5-1

CDR3aa: CASSQGAGDNQPQHF
CDR3nt: TGTGCCAGCAGCCAAGGGGCAGGGGACAATCAGCCCCAGCATTTT
abundance: NA
j_gene: TRBJ1-5
d_gene: NA
v_gene: TRBV3-1/TRBV3-2

CDR3aa: CASSLVGANEQFF
CDR3nt: TGTGCCAGCAGCCTTGTGGGCGCCAATGAGCAGTTCTTC
abundance: NA
j_gene: TRBJ2-1
d_gene: NA
v_gene: TRBV3-1/TRBV3-2

CDR3aa: CASSRPRGRQFF
CDR3nt: TGTGCCAGCAGCCGACCCAGGGGGAGGCAGTTCTTC
abundance: NA
j_gene: TRBJ2-1
d_gene: TRBD1
v_gene: TRBV12-3/TRBV12-4

CDR3aa: CASSPGPGGGQPQHF
CDR3nt: TGTGCCAGCAGCCCCGGACCGGGCGGGGGTCAGCCCCAGCATTTT
abundance: few
j_gene: TRBJ1-5
d_gene: NA
v_gene: TRBV7-9

CDR3aa: CASSLSHRQGVYEQYF
CDR3nt: TGTGCCAGCAGCTTATCCCATAGACAGGGGGTCTACGAGCAGTACTTC
abundance: NA
j_gene: TRBJ2-7
d_gene: TRBD1
v_gene: TRBV7-8

CDR3aa: CASSGTGIPTNNEQFF
CDR3nt: TGTGCCAGCAGTGGGACAGGGATACCCACTAACAATGAGCAGTTCTTC
abundance: NA
j_gene: TRBJ2-1
d_gene: TRBD1
v_gene: TRBV25-1

CDR3aa: CAWSANPAPLHF
CDR3nt: TGTGCCTGGAGTGCCAACCCAGCACCCCTCCACTTT
abundance: once
j_gene: TRBJ1-6
d_gene: NA
v_gene: TRBV30

CDR3aa: CASSPPTGHYEQYF
CDR3nt: TGTGCCAGCAGCCCTCCGACAGGGCACTACGAGCAGTACTTC
abundance: NA
j_gene: TRBJ2-7
d_gene: TRBD1
v_gene: TRBV5-6

CDR3aa: CATSDPGQGGGETQYF
CDR3nt: TGTGCCACCAGTGACCCGGGACAGGGGGGGGGCGAGACCCAGTACTTC
abundance: NA
j_gene: TRBJ2-5
d_gene: TRBD1
v_gene: TRBV24-1

CDR3aa: CASSDGTSGGATDTQYF
CDR3nt: TGTGCCAGCAGTGACGGGACTAGCGGGGGGGCCACAGATACGCAGTATTTT
abundance: NA
j_gene: TRBJ2-3
d_gene: TRBD2
v_gene: TRBV6-4

CDR3aa: CASSGRGKGNSPLHF
CDR3nt: TGTGCCAGCAGCGGGCGAGGAAAGGGAAACTCACCCCTCCACTTT
abundance: NA
j_gene: TRBJ1-6
d_gene: NA
v_gene: TRBV21-1

CDR3aa: CAWSKLAGLYEQYF
CDR3nt: TGTGCCTGGAGTAAGTTAGCGGGGCTCTACGAGCAGTACTTC
abundance: NA
j_gene: TRBJ2-7
d_gene: TRBD2
v_gene: TRBV30

CDR3aa: CASSSLNEKLFF
CDR3nt: TGTGCCAGCAGTTCCTTAAATGAAAAACTGTTTTTT
abundance: NA
j_gene: TRBJ1-4
d_gene: NA
v_gene: TRBV28

CDR3aa: CASLDGNSYEQYF
CDR3nt: TGTGCCAGCTTGGACGGGAACTCCTACGAGCAGTACTTC
abundance: few
j_gene: TRBJ2-7
d_gene: NA
v_gene: TRBV6-5

CDR3aa: CASSAGQGSYNEQFF
CDR3nt: TGCGCCAGCAGCGCGGGACAGGGTTCCTACAATGAGCAGTTCTTC
abundance: NA
j_gene: TRBJ2-1
d_gene: TRBD1
v_gene: TRBV5-1

CDR3aa: CAISEAVGEAFF
CDR3nt: TGTGCCATCAGTGAAGCGGTTGGTGAAGCTTTCTTT
abundance: once
j_gene: TRBJ1-1
d_gene: NA
v_gene: TRBV10-3

CDR3aa: CASSPTTPGANVLTF
CDR3nt: TGTGCCAGCTCACCAACAACCCCTGGGGCCAACGTCCTGACTTTC
abundance: NA
j_gene: TRBJ2-6
d_gene: NA
v_gene: TRBV18

CDR3aa: CASSYGGARTDTQYF
CDR3nt: TGTGCCAGCAGCTACGGGGGGGCGAGGACAGATACGCAGTATTTT
abundance: NA
j_gene: TRBJ2-3
d_gene: TRBD2
v_gene: TRBV7-2

CDR3aa: CASSLVGGSLDTQYF
CDR3nt: TGTGCCAGCAGCTTGGTGGGAGGGTCCTTGGATACGCAGTATTTT
abundance: NA
j_gene: TRBJ2-3
d_gene: TRBD2
v_gene: TRBV5-6

CDR3aa: CASSLEWGTEAFF
CDR3nt: TGTGCCAGCAGCTTAGAATGGGGGACTGAAGCTTTCTTT
abundance: NA
j_gene: TRBJ1-1
d_gene: NA
v_gene: TRBV7-8

CDR3aa: CASGPSGRSNEKLFF
CDR3nt: TGTGCTAGTGGTCCTTCGGGACGCTCGAATGAAAAACTGTTTTTT
abundance: NA
j_gene: TRBJ1-4
d_gene: NA
v_gene: TRBV12-5

CDR3aa: CAISETSGGTQETQYF
CDR3nt: TGTGCCATCAGTGAAACTAGCGGGGGCACCCAAGAGACCCAGTACTTC
abundance: NA
j_gene: TRBJ2-5
d_gene: TRBD2
v_gene: TRBV10-3

CDR3aa: CASSDRGLSGKNIQYF
CDR3nt: TGTGCCAGCAGCGACAGGGGACTTAGCGGCAAAAACATTCAGTACTTC
abundance: NA
j_gene: TRBJ2-4
d_gene: TRBD1
v_gene: TRBV28

CDR3aa: CASSPRGGAYNEQFF
CDR3nt: TGTGCCAGCAGCCCCCGTGGGGGGGCCTACAATGAGCAGTTCTTC
abundance: NA
j_gene: TRBJ2-1
d_gene: TRBD2
v_gene: TRBV7-2

CDR3aa: CASSIGGGDEKLFF
CDR3nt: TGTGCCAGTAGTATAGGAGGGGGCGATGAAAAACTGTTTTTT
abundance: few
j_gene: TRBJ1-4
d_gene: TRBD1
v_gene: TRBV19

CDR3aa: CATTSGVGETQYF
CDR3nt: TGTGCCACCACTAGCGGGGTGGGGGAGACCCAGTACTTC
abundance: NA
j_gene: TRBJ2-5
d_gene: TRBD2
v_gene: TRBV15

CDR3aa: CASSSRLSTTYEQYF
CDR3nt: TGTGCCAGCAGCTCCAGACTGAGTACTACCTACGAGCAGTACTTC
abundance: NA
j_gene: TRBJ2-7
d_gene: NA
v_gene: TRBV7-9

CDR3aa: CASSQRQGVVYSNQPQHF
CDR3nt: TGTGCCAGCAGTCAGAGACAGGGGGTAGTCTATAGCAATCAGCCCCAGCATTTT
abundance: few
j_gene: TRBJ1-5
d_gene: TRBD1
v_gene: TRBV6-6

CDR3aa: CAISVTEWGQYF
CDR3nt: TGTGCCATCAGCGTGACAGAATGGGGCCAGTACTTC
abundance: NA
j_gene: TRBJ2-7
d_gene: NA
v_gene: TRBV10-3

CDR3aa: CASSDTAGGTEAFF
CDR3nt: TGTGCCAGCAGCGACACGGCAGGGGGCACTGAAGCTTTCTTT
abundance: NA
j_gene: TRBJ1-1
d_gene: TRBD1
v_gene: TRBV6-5

CDR3aa: CASSRAGGRYEQYF
CDR3nt: TGTGCCAGCAGCCGGGCGGGGGGGCGCTACGAGCAGTACTTC
abundance: NA
j_gene: TRBJ2-7
d_gene: TRBD2
v_gene: TRBV3-1/TRBV3-2

CDR3aa: CASRLAGDLTQYF
CDR3nt: TGTGCCTCCAGACTAGCGGGGGACCTCACCCAGTACTTC
abundance: once
j_gene: TRBJ2-5
d_gene: TRBD2
v_gene: TRBV10-3

CDR3aa: CSASRGLNTEAFF
CDR3nt: TGCAGTGCTAGTAGAGGTTTGAACACTGAAGCTTTCTTT
abundance: NA
j_gene: TRBJ1-1
d_gene: NA
v_gene: TRBV20-1

CDR3aa: CASSGTLAGVGELFF
CDR3nt: TGTGCCAGCAGTGGGACACTAGCGGGGGTCGGGGAGCTGTTTTTT
abundance: NA
j_gene: TRBJ2-2
d_gene: TRBD2
v_gene: TRBV2

CDR3aa: CASSQGGTRETQYF
CDR3nt: TGTGCCAGCAGCCAGGGGGGAACTAGGGAGACCCAGTACTTC
abundance: NA
j_gene: TRBJ2-5
d_gene: NA
v_gene: TRBV3-1/TRBV3-2

CDR3aa: CASSPWASGATDTQYF
CDR3nt: TGTGCCAGCTCACCATGGGCTAGCGGGGCCACAGATACGCAGTATTTT
abundance: NA
j_gene: TRBJ2-3
d_gene: TRBD2
v_gene: TRBV18

CDR3aa: CASRLGQGAKAFF
CDR3nt: TGTGCCAGCAGACTGGGACAGGGGGCGAAAGCTTTCTTT
abundance: NA
j_gene: TRBJ1-1
d_gene: TRBD1
v_gene: TRBV3-1/TRBV3-2

CDR3aa: CASSEDPNTEAFF
CDR3nt: TGTGCCAGCAGTGAGGACCCAAACACTGAAGCTTTCTTT
abundance: NA
j_gene: TRBJ1-1
d_gene: NA
v_gene: TRBV6-1

CDR3aa: CASSVRDRGYGYTF
CDR3nt: TGTGCCAGCAGTGTCCGGGACAGGGGGTATGGCTACACCTTC
abundance: NA
j_gene: TRBJ1-2
d_gene: TRBD1
v_gene: TRBV28

CDR3aa: CASSLGSFTDQPQHF
CDR3nt: TGTGCCAGCAGCTTGGGGAGCTTCACTGATCAGCCCCAGCATTTT
abundance: NA
j_gene: TRBJ1-5
d_gene: NA
v_gene: TRBV5-8